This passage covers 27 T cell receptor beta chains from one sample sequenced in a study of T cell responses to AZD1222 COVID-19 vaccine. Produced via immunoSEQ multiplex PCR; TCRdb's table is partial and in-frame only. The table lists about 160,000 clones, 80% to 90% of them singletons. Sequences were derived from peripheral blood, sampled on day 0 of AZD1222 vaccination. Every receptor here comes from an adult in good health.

CDR3 region: CASSFPSGGRGPAQYF. CDR3 sequence (DNA): TGTGCCAGCAGTTTTCCTAGCGGGGGGCGGGGGCCCGCGCAGTACTTC. The chain employs TRBV28 and TRBJ2-7; 11 bases align to TRBD2. The CDR3 spans 16 residues. The V segment lost 3 bases and the J segment 9 bases; nucleotides outside the gene matches: 13. CDR1 MDHEN and CDR2 SYDVKM come from the germline V gene.

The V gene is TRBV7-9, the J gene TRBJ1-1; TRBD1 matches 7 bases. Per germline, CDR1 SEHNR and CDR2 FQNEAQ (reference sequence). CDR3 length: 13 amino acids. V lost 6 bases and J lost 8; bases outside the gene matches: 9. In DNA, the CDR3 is TGTGCCAGCAGTCGACAACAGGGGTTCGAAGCTTTCTTT. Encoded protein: CASSRQQGFEAFF.

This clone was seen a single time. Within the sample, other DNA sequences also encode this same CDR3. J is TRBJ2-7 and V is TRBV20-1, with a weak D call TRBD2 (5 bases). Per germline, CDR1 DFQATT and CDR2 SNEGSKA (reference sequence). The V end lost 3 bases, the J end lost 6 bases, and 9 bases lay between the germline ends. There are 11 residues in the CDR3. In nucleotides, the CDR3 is TGCAGTGCTAGCGAGGGTCGCGAGCAGTACTTC. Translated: CSASEGREQYF.

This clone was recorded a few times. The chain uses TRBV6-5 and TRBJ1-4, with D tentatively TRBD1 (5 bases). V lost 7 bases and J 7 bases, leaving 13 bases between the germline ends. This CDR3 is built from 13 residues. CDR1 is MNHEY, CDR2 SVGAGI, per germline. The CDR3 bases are TGTGCCAGCACCCAGGGTCTAGTTGAAAAACTGTTTTTT. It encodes CASTQGLVEKLFF.

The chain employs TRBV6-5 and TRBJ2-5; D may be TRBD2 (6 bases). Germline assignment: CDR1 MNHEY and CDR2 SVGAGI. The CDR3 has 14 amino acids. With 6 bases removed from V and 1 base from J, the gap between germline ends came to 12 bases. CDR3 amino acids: CASSQGLTQETQYF. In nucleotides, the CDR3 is TGTGCCAGCAGCCAAGGACTAACCCAAGAGACCCAGTACTTC.

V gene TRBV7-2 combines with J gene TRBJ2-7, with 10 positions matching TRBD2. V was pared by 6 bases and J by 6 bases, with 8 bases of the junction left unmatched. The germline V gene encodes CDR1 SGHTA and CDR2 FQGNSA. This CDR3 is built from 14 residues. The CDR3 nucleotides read TGTGCCAGCAGTGACGGGACTAGCGTCATCGAGCAGTACTTC. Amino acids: CASSDGTSVIEQYF.

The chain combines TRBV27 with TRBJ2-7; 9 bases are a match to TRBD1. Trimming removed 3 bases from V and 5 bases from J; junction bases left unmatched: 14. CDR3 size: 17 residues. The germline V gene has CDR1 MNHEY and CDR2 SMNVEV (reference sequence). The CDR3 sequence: CASSFSFAGTGTHEQYF. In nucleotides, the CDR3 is TGTGCCAGCAGTTTCTCCTTCGCCGGGACAGGGACCCACGAGCAGTACTTC.

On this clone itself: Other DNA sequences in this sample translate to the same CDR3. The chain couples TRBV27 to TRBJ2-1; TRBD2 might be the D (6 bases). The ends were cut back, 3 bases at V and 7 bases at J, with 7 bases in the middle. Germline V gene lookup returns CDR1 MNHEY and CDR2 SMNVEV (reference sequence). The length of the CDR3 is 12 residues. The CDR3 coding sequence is TGTGCCAGCAGTTTGGGAGGAAATGAGCAGTTCTTC. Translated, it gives CASSLGGNEQFF.

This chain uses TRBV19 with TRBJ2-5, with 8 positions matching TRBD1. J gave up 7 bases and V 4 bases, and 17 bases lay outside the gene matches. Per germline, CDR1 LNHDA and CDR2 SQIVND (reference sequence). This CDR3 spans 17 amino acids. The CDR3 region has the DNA TGTGCCAGTAGTAACCCCTACCGACAGGGGAGGAGGGGGACCCAGTACTTC. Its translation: CASSNPYRQGRRGTQYF.

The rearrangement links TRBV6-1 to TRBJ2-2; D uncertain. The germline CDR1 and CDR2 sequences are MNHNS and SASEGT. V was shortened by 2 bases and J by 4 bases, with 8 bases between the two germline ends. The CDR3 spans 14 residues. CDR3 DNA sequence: TGTGCCAGCAGTGAAAGTCTGCTCACCGGGGAGCTGTTTTTT. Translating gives CASSESLLTGELFF.

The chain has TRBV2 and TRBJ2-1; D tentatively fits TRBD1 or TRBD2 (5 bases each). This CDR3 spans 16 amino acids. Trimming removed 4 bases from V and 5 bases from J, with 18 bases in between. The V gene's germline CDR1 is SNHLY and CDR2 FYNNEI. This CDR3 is CASSVTAGMGDNEQFF. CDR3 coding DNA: TGTGCCAGCAGTGTGACTGCAGGGATGGGAGACAATGAGCAGTTCTTC.

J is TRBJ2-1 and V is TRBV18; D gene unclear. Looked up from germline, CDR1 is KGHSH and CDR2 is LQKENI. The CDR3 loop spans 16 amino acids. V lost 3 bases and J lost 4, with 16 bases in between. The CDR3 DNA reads TGTGCCAGCTCACCGAGGTGGGAACAGAGTTACAATGAGCAGTTCTTC. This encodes CASSPRWEQSYNEQFF.

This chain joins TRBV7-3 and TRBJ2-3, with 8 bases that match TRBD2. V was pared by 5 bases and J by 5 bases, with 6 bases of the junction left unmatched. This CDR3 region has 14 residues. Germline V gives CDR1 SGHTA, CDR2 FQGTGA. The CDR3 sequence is CASSIGGAVDTQYF. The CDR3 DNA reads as TGTGCCAGCAGCATCGGGGGGGCCGTAGATACGCAGTATTTT.

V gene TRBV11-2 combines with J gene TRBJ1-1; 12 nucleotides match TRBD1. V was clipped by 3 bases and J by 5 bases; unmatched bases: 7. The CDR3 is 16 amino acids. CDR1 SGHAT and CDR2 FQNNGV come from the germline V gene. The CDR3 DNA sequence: TGTGCCAGCAGCTTCCCCGGGACAGGGGGCTGGACTGAAGCTTTCTTT. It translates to CASSFPGTGGWTEAFF.

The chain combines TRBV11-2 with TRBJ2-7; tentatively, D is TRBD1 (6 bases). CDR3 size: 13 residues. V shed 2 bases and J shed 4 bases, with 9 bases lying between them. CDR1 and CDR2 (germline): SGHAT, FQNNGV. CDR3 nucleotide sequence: TGTGCCAGCAGCTTACGGGACACATACGAGCAGTACGTC. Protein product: CASSLRDTYEQYV.

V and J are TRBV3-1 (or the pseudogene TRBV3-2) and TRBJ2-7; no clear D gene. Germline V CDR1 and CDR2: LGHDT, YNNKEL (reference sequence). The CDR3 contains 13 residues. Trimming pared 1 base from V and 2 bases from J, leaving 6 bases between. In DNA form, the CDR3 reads TGTGCCAGCAGCCAAGGCCACCCCTACGAGCAGTACTTC. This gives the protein CASSQGHPYEQYF.

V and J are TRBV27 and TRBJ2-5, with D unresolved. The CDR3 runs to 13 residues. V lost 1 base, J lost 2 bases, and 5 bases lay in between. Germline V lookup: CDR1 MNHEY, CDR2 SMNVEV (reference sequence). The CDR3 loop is CASSLLGQETQYF. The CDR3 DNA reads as TGTGCCAGCAGTTTATTGGGTCAAGAGACCCAGTACTTC.

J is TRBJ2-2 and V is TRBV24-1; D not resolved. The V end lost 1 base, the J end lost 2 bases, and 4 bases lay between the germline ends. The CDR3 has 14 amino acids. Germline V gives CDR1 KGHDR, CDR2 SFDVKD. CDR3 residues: CATSDFLNTGELFF. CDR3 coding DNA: TGTGCCACCAGTGATTTCTTAAACACCGGGGAGCTGTTTTTT.

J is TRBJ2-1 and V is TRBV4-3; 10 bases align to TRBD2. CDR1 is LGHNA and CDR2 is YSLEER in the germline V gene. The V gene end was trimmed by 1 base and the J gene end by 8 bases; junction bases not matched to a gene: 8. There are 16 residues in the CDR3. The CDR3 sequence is CASSQVQRGGFYEQFF. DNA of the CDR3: TGCGCCAGCAGCCAAGTCCAGCGGGGGGGCTTTTATGAGCAGTTCTTC.

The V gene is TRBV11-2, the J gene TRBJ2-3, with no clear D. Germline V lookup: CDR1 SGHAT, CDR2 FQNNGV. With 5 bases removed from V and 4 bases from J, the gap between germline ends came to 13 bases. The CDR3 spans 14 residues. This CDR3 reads CASSHNQAADTQYF. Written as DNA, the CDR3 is TGTGCCAGCAGCCATAACCAAGCAGCAGATACGCAGTATTTT.

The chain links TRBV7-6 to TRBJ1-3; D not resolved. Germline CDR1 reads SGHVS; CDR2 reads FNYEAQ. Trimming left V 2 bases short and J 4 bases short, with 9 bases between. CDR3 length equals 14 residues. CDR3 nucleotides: TGTGCCAGCAGCTTAACGGGATCAGGAAACACCATATATTTT. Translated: CASSLTGSGNTIYF.

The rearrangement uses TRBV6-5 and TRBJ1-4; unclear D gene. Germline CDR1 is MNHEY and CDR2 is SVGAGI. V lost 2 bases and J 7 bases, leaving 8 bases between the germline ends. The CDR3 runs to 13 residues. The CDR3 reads CASSYRASEKLFF. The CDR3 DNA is TGTGCCAGCAGTTACAGGGCGAGTGAAAAACTGTTTTTT.

DNA for the CDR3: TGTGCCAGCAGTTGGACAGGGTCTAATCAGCCCCAGCATTTT. It specifies CASSWTGSNQPQHF. The chain recombines TRBV6-5 with TRBJ1-5; 8 positions agree with TRBD1. Germline V CDR1 and CDR2: MNHEY, SVGAGI. There are 14 residues in the CDR3. Trimming took 4 bases from V and 4 from J; bases not matched to a gene: 3.

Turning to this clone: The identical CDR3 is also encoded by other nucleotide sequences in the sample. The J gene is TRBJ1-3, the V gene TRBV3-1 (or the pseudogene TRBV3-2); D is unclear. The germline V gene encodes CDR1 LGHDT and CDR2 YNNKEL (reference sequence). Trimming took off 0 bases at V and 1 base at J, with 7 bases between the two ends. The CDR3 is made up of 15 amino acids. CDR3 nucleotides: TGTGCCAGCAGCCAAGATCGGGCTTCTGGAAACACCATATATTTT. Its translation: CASSQDRASGNTIYF.

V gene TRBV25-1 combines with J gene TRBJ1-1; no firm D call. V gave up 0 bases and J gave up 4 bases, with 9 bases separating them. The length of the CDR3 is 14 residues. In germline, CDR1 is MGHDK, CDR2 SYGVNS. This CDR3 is CASSEYGRITEAFF. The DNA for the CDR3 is TGTGCCAGCAGTGAATATGGCAGGATCACTGAAGCTTTCTTT.

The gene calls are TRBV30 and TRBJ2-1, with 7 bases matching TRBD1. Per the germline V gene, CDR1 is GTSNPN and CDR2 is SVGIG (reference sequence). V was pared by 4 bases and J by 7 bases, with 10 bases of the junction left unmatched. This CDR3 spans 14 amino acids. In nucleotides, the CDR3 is TGTGCCTGGATCAGAGGGGGCCGGAGTAATGAGCAGTTCTTC. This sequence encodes CAWIRGGRSNEQFF.

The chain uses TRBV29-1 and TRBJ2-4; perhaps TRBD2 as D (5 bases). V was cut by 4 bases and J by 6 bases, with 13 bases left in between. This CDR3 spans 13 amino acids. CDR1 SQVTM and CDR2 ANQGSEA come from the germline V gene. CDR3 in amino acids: CSVAGQRINIQYF. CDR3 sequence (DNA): TGCAGCGTTGCTGGTCAGCGGATAAACATTCAGTACTTC.